Following are 21 T cell receptor beta chains from one sample sequenced in a study of cytomegalovirus exposure and HLA in healthy donors. PCR involved 60 Vbeta and 13 Jbeta primers. Here immunoSEQ multiplex PCR was the method, and the copy in TCRdb shows in-frame clones only, minus some. The table has over 100,000 clones, about 73% seen once; the top ten hold over 2%. The sample consisted of PBMCs. The receptors here all came from a woman between 35 and 50 years old in good health and CMV-seropositive.

V and J are TRBV5-4 and TRBJ2-5; 9 nucleotides align to TRBD1. Per the germline V gene, CDR1 is SGHNT and CDR2 is YYREEE (reference sequence). V lost 4 bases and J lost 5; bases outside the gene matches: 9. This CDR3 comprises 15 residues. The CDR3 region is CASSTKDRGGETQYF. Here the CDR3 DNA reads TGTGCCAGCAGCACCAAAGACAGGGGGGGGGAGACCCAGTACTTC. Using reference TRBV5-4 and TRBJ2-5 for the parts outside the CDR3, the full variable domain is ETGVTQSPTHLIKTRGQQVTLRCSSQSGHNTVSWYQQALGQGPQFIFQYYREEENGRGNFPPRFSGLQFPNYSSELNVNALELDDSALYLCASSTKDRGGETQYFGPGTRLLVL.

This chain connects TRBV19 to TRBJ2-7; TRBD1 might be the D (6 bases). The CDR3 length is 14 residues. Germline CDR1 and CDR2: LNHDA and SQIVND (reference sequence). Between the trimmed V and J ends, which lost 1 base and 6 bases, there was a span of 13 bases. CDR3 residues: CASSIATGRVEQYF. The CDR3 DNA is TGTGCCAGTAGTATAGCAACAGGGCGGGTCGAGCAGTACTTC.

The chain employs TRBV2 and TRBJ1-2; 9 bases agree with TRBD1. CDR3 length equals 16 residues. CDR1 SNHLY and CDR2 FYNNEI come from the germline V gene. V shed 5 bases and J 4 bases; nucleotides not matched to a gene: 11. This chain's CDR3 is CASSIGGRTGAYGYTF. The CDR3 DNA sequence: TGTGCCAGCAGTATTGGGGGGAGGACAGGGGCCTATGGCTACACCTTC.

This rearrangement joins TRBV7-2 to TRBJ2-5, with D possibly matching TRBD2 (5 bases). The length of the CDR3 is 15 residues. Germline CDR1 SGHTA, CDR2 FQGNSA. V lost 1 base and J 7 bases, leaving 16 bases between the germline ends. In DNA form, the CDR3 reads TGTGCCAGCAGCTTAGGGTCGGGGAGTGGATTGACCCAGTACTTC. It specifies CASSLGSGSGLTQYF.

The chain is built from TRBV27 and TRBJ2-7; 12 bases match TRBD1. Looked up from germline, CDR1 is MNHEY and CDR2 is SMNVEV (reference sequence). V trimming: 7 bases; J trimming: 5 bases; junction bases outside the gene matches: 3. CDR3 length equals 13 residues. The CDR3 protein is CASKGQGAHEQYF. DNA for the CDR3: TGTGCCAGCAAGGGACAGGGGGCCCACGAGCAGTACTTC.

This clone was seen only a few times. The sample has other DNA sequences that encode this CDR3 too. This chain joins TRBV14 and TRBJ1-2; D gene unclear. V was pared by 1 base and J by 2 bases, with 8 bases between. Germline CDR1 and CDR2: SGHDN and FVKESK. The CDR3 is made up of 14 amino acids. CDR3 nucleotide sequence: TGTGCCAGCAGCCAAGTAACAGACAACTATGGCTACACCTTC. This gives the protein CASSQVTDNYGYTF.

The chain recombines TRBV6-1 with TRBJ2-7; TRBD1 might be the D (6 bases). Trimming left V 8 bases short and J 2 bases short, with 13 bases between. Germline assignment: CDR1 MNHNS and CDR2 SASEGT. This CDR3 contains 13 residues. The CDR3 region is CASLLQGPYEQYF. CDR3 sequence (DNA): TGTGCCAGCTTGTTACAGGGCCCCTACGAGCAGTACTTC.

This clone was seen once. The chain recombines TRBV18 with TRBJ2-7; 9 nucleotides match TRBD1. V dropped 9 bases and J dropped 5; count of bases not matched to a gene: 14. The CDR3 covers 15 residues. CDR1 and CDR2 from the germline V gene are KGHSH and LQKENI. The CDR3 sequence: CASPDGTGIFHEQYF. CDR3 sequence (DNA): TGTGCCAGTCCCGATGGGACAGGGATCTTCCACGAGCAGTACTTC.

J is TRBJ2-5 and V is TRBV19; D may be TRBD1 (6 bases). TRBJ2-7 matches the DNA end more closely, so the J call is doubtful. CDR3 length: 14 residues. Germline V CDR1 and CDR2: LNHDA, SQIVND (reference sequence). CDR3 sequence reads: CASSTRQASYEQYF. In DNA form, the CDR3 reads TGTGCCAGTAGTACCCGACAGGCCTCCTACGAGCAGTACTTC.

The rearrangement joins TRBV29-1 to TRBJ1-1; 8 bases agree with TRBD1. Germline trimming cut 2 bases from V and 1 base from J; bases unmatched to any gene: 6. The CDR3 is made up of 15 amino acids. Germline V gene lookup returns CDR1 SQVTM and CDR2 ANQGSEA. Here the CDR3 reads CSVELLQGANTEAFF. The CDR3 nucleotides are TGCAGCGTTGAACTTCTTCAGGGGGCGAACACTGAAGCTTTCTTT.

The chain links TRBV4-1 to TRBJ2-1; 16 bases line up with TRBD2. The CDR3 is 19 residues long. The junction had 10 bases not matched to a gene; V was cut back by 3 bases and J by 5 bases. Germline lookup yields CDR1 MGHRA and CDR2 YSYEKL. As DNA, the CDR3 is TGCGCCAGCAGCCACCTGGGACTAGCGGGAGGGCTGGGACACAATGAGCAGTTCTTC. Its translation: CASSHLGLAGGLGHNEQFF.

The V and J genes are TRBV7-2 and TRBJ2-3; 7 bases agree with TRBD2. There are 15 residues in the CDR3. Germline assignment: CDR1 SGHTA and CDR2 FQGNSA. Trimming cost V 4 bases and J 4 bases; bases outside gene matches: 8. CDR3 amino acids: CASSSSGTTPDTQYF. The CDR3 DNA reads as TGTGCCAGCAGCTCCTCCGGGACTACCCCAGATACGCAGTATTTT.

The chain carries TRBV19 and TRBJ2-2; weak D call: TRBD1 (6 bases). This CDR3 contains 16 residues. V was clipped by 1 base and J by 2 bases, with 11 bases between them. The germline V gene encodes CDR1 LNHDA and CDR2 SQIVND (reference sequence). The CDR3 sequence is CASSIVGTINTGELFF. In nucleotides, the CDR3 is TGTGCCAGTAGTATAGTTGGGACAATAAACACCGGGGAGCTGTTTTTT.

The chain is built from TRBV2 and TRBJ1-2; D ambiguous. With 6 bases removed from V and 5 bases from J, the gap between germline ends came to 16 bases. The CDR3 spans 14 residues. In germline, CDR1 is SNHLY, CDR2 FYNNEI. DNA for the CDR3: TGTGCCAGCAGCGAGGACCGGGGTGGGTATGGCTACACCTTC. As protein: CASSEDRGGYGYTF.

The CDR3 protein is CASSFTTGTGDNQPQHF. The CDR3, as DNA: TGTGCCAGCAGTTTCACCACCGGGACAGGGGACAATCAGCCCCAGCATTTT. The chain has TRBV28 and TRBJ1-5; TRBD1 matches 10 bases. Trimming cost V 3 bases and J 3 bases; bases outside gene matches: 8. CDR1 is MDHEN, CDR2 SYDVKM, per germline. The CDR3 is made up of 17 amino acids.

In this sample, this clone turned up once. The rearrangement joins TRBV30 to TRBJ2-7; 11 nucleotides match TRBD2. The germline CDR1 and CDR2 sequences are GTSNPN and SVGIG (reference sequence). CDR3 length: 13 residues. Trimming at V came to 5 bases and at J to 8 bases, leaving 8 bases not matched to a gene. The CDR3 sequence is CAWATSGARQQYF. In nucleotides, the CDR3 is TGTGCCTGGGCGACTAGCGGGGCCAGGCAGCAGTACTTC.

This clone was seen a single time. The gene calls are TRBV6-1 and TRBJ1-1; 7 bases are a match to TRBD1. In germline, CDR1 is MNHNS, CDR2 SASEGT. This CDR3 has 15 residues. V shed 6 bases and J 0 bases; nucleotides not matched to a gene: 7. DNA for the CDR3: TGTGCCAGCAGCGACGCGGGACAGATGAACACTGAAGCTTTCTTT. Protein product: CASSDAGQMNTEAFF.

This chain connects TRBV29-1 to TRBJ1-2, with a tentative D call TRBD1 (5 bases). V was pared by 4 bases and J by 8 bases, with 14 bases between. Germline loops: CDR1 SQVTM, CDR2 ANQGSEA. The CDR3 contains 12 residues. CDR3 loop: CSVVWTNRGYTF. CDR3 nucleotide sequence: TGCAGCGTTGTGTGGACAAATCGGGGCTACACCTTC. The variable domain in full, with the rest retrieved from reference TRBV29-1 and TRBJ1-2, is SAVISQKPSRDICQRGTSLTIQCQVDSQVTMMFWYRQQPGQSLTLIATANQGSEATYESGFVIDKFPISRPNLTFSTLTVSNMSPEDSSIYLCSVVWTNRGYTFGSGTRLTVV.

This clone appeared once. The same CDR3 is also encoded by other DNA sequences in this sample. This chain links TRBV5-1 with TRBJ1-2; D call uncertain. The CDR3 has 15 amino acids. Trimming stripped 5 bases from V and 6 bases from J, with 20 bases between. Germline V CDR1 and CDR2: SGHRS, YFSETQ. In nucleotides, the CDR3 is TGCGCCAGCAGATCGGACCCGGGGAAGGTGGATGGCTACACCTTC. Its protein is CASRSDPGKVDGYTF.

The chain is built from TRBV6-5 and TRBJ2-6, with TRBD1 matching 10 bases. The CDR3 sequence is 15 residues long. Unmatched junction bases numbered 4, after V lost 7 bases and J lost 4 bases. Germline CDR1 reads MNHEY; CDR2 reads SVGAGI. The CDR3 DNA follows: TGTGCCAGCAAGGGACAGGGGTTAGGGGCCAACGTCCTGACTTTC. Translated: CASKGQGLGANVLTF.

The rearrangement links TRBV7-9 to TRBJ2-5; TRBD1 agrees at 9 bases. The J segment lost 3 bases and the V segment lost 5 bases, leaving 19 bases of the junction unmatched. This CDR3 spans 19 amino acids. Looked up from germline, CDR1 is SEHNR and CDR2 is FQNEAQ (reference sequence). CDR3 nucleotide sequence: TGTGCCAGCAGCAGCCGAAGAACAGGGGGCTCATCCCGCAAAGAGACCCAGTACTTC. It specifies CASSSRRTGGSSRKETQYF.